This T cell receptor beta chain was captured by sequencing in a study of T cells in Graves' hyperthyroidism and ophthalmopathy. Stable disease denoted Graves' hyperthyroidism without ophthalmopathy progression within 18 months. TCR beta CDR3 sequences were amplified from RNA transcripts. First-round RT-PCR targeting the TCR CDR3 was performed with the HTBI primer set. TCRdb reanalysed the multiplex PCR reads using MiXCR and keeps one entry per CDR3 protein. Of a few hundred thousand distinct CDR3 sequences in the sample, around 14% were seen once. V gave up 7 bases and J gave up 6 bases, with 12 bases separating them. This CDR3 region has 12 residues.

J is TRBJ1-2 and V is TRBV12-3 or TRBV12-4; D remains ambiguous. Sequencing input: blood. This TCR derives from a woman aged 25 to 39 with Graves' hyperthyroidism. This CDR3 reads CASTRAADGYTF. In DNA form, the CDR3 reads TGTGCCAGCACCCGGGCCGCGGATGGCTACACCTTC.